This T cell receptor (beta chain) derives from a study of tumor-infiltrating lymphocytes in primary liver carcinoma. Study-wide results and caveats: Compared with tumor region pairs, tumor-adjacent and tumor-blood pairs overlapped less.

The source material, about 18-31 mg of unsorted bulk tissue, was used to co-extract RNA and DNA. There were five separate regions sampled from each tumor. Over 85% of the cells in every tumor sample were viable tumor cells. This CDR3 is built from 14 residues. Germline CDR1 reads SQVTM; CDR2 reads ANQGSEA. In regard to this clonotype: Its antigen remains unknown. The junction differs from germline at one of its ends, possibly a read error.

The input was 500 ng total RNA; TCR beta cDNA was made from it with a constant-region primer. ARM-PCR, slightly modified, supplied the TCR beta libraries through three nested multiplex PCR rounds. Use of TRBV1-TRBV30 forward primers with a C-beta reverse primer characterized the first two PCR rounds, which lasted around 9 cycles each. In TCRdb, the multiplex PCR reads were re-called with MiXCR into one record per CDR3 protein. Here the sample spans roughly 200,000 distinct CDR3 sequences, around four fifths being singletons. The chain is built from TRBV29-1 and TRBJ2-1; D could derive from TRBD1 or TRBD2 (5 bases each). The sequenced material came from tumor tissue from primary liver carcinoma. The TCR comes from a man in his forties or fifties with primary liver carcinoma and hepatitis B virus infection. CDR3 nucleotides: TGCAGCGTCCTTGGACAAGGGACCTACAATGAGCTGTTCTTC. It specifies CSVLGQGTYNELFF.